This T cell receptor (beta chain) was identified during a study of T cells in Graves' hyperthyroidism and ophthalmopathy. Overall study: Peripheral blood draws took place at initial diagnosis, ahead of any treatment.

Findings and limits, study-wide: Blood also carried most thyroid clonotypes expanded above 0.001.

This CDR3 comprises 16 residues. CDR1 is SGHRS and CDR2 is YFSETQ in the germline V gene. The ends lost 4 bases at V and 2 bases at J; junction bases unmatched: 11. Notes on this clonotype: What it binds is unknown.

Amplified TCR beta CDR3 regions came from RNA transcripts. HTBI primers drove first-round RT-PCR of the TCR CDR3. TCRdb ran MiXCR on the multiplex PCR reads and lists one entry per CDR3 protein. The sample gives fewer than 850,000 distinct CDR3 sequences, approximately 15% of which show up once; around 15% is in the top ten. The chain couples TRBV5-1 to TRBJ1-1, with TRBD1 matching over 7 bases. This TCR derives from a man in his fifties with Graves' hyperthyroidism. Sample: blood. CDR3 protein: CASSRDTGTVNTEAFF. As DNA, the CDR3 is TGCGCCAGCAGCCGGGACACCGGGACAGTTAACACTGAAGCTTTCTTT. The variable domain in full, completed from reference TRBV5-1 and TRBJ1-1, reads KAGVTQTPRYLIKTRGQQVTLSCSPISGHRSVSWYQQTPGQGLQFLFEYFSETQRNKGNFPGRFSGRQFSNSRSEMNVSTLELGDSALYLCASSRDTGTVNTEAFFGQGTRLTVV.